These 5 T cell receptor beta chains share one sample of origin, sequenced in a study of OX40 agonist ivuxolimab in advanced cancers. Clones were sequenced by immunoSEQ multiplex PCR, and TCRdb holds only the in-frame ones, with some missing. The table has more than 80,000 clones, about nine tenths seen once. The sequencing here drew on CD4+ or CD8+ T cells sorted from blood, taken in a trial of the OX40 agonist ivuxolimab. These TCRs come from an adult with an advanced solid tumor such as melanoma, head and neck, liver or kidney cancer.

The chain recombines TRBV19 with TRBJ2-2; no reliable D call. Trimming shortened V by 5 bases and J by 9 bases, and 13 bases separated the two germline ends. Germline V gene lookup returns CDR1 LNHDA and CDR2 SQIVND (reference sequence). The CDR3 covers 13 residues. CDR3 DNA sequence: TGTGCCAGTAGTTCTAACAGCGCCCGGGAGCTGTTTTTT. Encoded protein: CASSSNSARELFF.

The rearrangement links TRBV5-1 to TRBJ2-1, with D hard to call. Germline loops: CDR1 SGHRS, CDR2 YFSETQ. The length of the CDR3 is 13 residues. V shed 4 bases and J shed 2 bases, with 7 bases lying between them. Here the CDR3 reads CASSGVTYNEQFF. DNA for the CDR3: TGCGCCAGCAGCGGGGTAACCTACAATGAGCAGTTCTTC. Variable domain in full (rest from reference TRBV5-1 and TRBJ2-1): KAGVTQTPRYLIKTRGQQVTLSCSPISGHRSVSWYQQTPGQGLQFLFEYFSETQRNKGNFPGRFSGRQFSNSRSEMNVSTLELGDSALYLCASSGVTYNEQFFGPGTRLTVL.

The chain carries TRBV7-9 and TRBJ2-1; possible D gene TRBD2, 5 bases. Germline V gene data show CDR1 as SEHNR and CDR2 as FQNEAQ (reference sequence). Between the trimmed V and J ends, which lost 5 bases and 10 bases, there was a span of 15 bases. The CDR3 contains 13 residues. CDR3 loop: CASSKEGRGEQFF. CDR3 in DNA: TGTGCCAGCAGCAAGGAAGGGCGCGGGGAGCAGTTCTTC.

The chain carries TRBV19 and TRBJ1-1, with 7 bases matching TRBD1. V trimming: 5 bases; J trimming: 1 base; junction bases outside the gene matches: 4. The CDR3 spans 14 residues. Per the germline V gene, CDR1 is LNHDA and CDR2 is SQIVND (reference sequence). The chain's CDR3 is CASSSRTGNTEAFF. The DNA of the CDR3 is TGTGCCAGTAGTTCCAGGACAGGGAACACTGAAGCTTTCTTT.

This sequence joins TRBV2 and TRBJ1-5; D unclear. Germline V gene data show CDR1 as SNHLY and CDR2 as FYNNEI. Deletions cut 5 bases from V and 4 bases from J, with 6 bases between. The CDR3 sequence is 12 residues long. The CDR3, as DNA: TGTGCCAGCAGTCCGCTTAATCAGCCCCAGCATTTT. Amino acid sequence: CASSPLNQPQHF.